Listed below are T cell receptor beta chains from one sample, sequenced in a study of blood T cell repertoires in COVID-19. The assay was immunoSEQ multiplex PCR, and TCRdb's table has in-frame clones only and misses some. The sample lists 350,000 or so clones, 88% seen once, with approximately 1% in the top ten. Sequenced material: PBMCs or T cells enriched from blood (not recorded which). The source of these receptors is a woman in her thirties who had been exposed to COVID-19. The CDR3 runs from the conserved cysteine through the conserved F or W. The D gene is left open where the match is weak. Not all rows give a size; the values are once, few, many and, for expanded clones, a class.

j_gene,abundance,v_gene,d_gene,CDR3nt,CDR3aa
TRBJ2-1,-,TRBV11-3,-,TGTGCCAGCAGCGAAACAGGGAGCTCCTACAATGAGCAGTTCTTC,CASSETGSSYNEQFF
TRBJ2-7,-,TRBV5-6,-,TGTGCCAGCAGCGGAATAGCGGAGACCTACGAGCAGTACTTC,CASSGIAETYEQYF
TRBJ2-4,-,TRBV19,-,TGTGCCACCCGGACAGAACCCAAAAACATTCAGTACTTC,CATRTEPKNIQYF
TRBJ2-7,-,TRBV6-5,-,TGTGCCAGCAGTTACTCGGGGGCGGTAGGGTACGAGCAGTACTTC,CASSYSGAVGYEQYF
TRBJ2-1,-,TRBV7-9,TRBD2,TGTGCCAGCAGCTTAGTACTAGCGGCCTACAATGAGCAGTTCTTC,CASSLVLAAYNEQFF
TRBJ1-2,-,TRBV7-8,TRBD1,TGTGCCAGCAGCTTAGGGACAGGACCCTATGGCTACACCTTC,CASSLGTGPYGYTF
TRBJ1-3,once,TRBV6-5,-,TGTGCCAGCAGTTACTCGCGAGGGGGAAACACCATATATTTT,CASSYSRGGNTIYF
TRBJ2-1,-,TRBV25-1,TRBD2,TGTGCCAGCAGTGATCCTACTAGCGGGAGGTGGGGCCTATTCTTC,CASSDPTSGRWGLFF
TRBJ1-4,few,TRBV6-5,-,TGTGCCAGCAGTCATCGGGGGGGAAATGAAAAACTGTTTTTT,CASSHRGGNEKLFF
TRBJ2-1,-,TRBV2,-,TGTGCCAGCAGTCGATCCCAGGGGAACAATGAGCAGTTCTTC,CASSRSQGNNEQFF
TRBJ1-1,-,TRBV7-9,TRBD1,TGTGCCAGCAGCCCGAACCCGAACACAGGGGGCAACACTGAAGCTTTCTTT,CASSPNPNTGGNTEAFF
TRBJ2-7,-,TRBV5-6,TRBD1,TGTGCCAGCAGCTTACCCGGGACAGGGATCAACGAGCAGTACTTC,CASSLPGTGINEQYF
TRBJ2-1,-,TRBV7-9,TRBD2,TGTGCCAGCAGCCGGGACGGGGGGTCCTACAATGAGCAGTTCTTC,CASSRDGGSYNEQFF
TRBJ2-5,many,TRBV6-1,TRBD2,TGTGCCAGCAGTGAAAAGGCGGGAGTAGGAGGGGAGACCCAGTACTTC,CASSEKAGVGGETQYF
TRBJ1-6,-,TRBV28,-,TGTGCCAGCAGTTTGGCAGGGCCGCTTTCACCCCTCCACTTT,CASSLAGPLSPLHF
TRBJ2-3,-,TRBV28,TRBD1,TGTGCCAGCAGTCCGACAGGGTTTAGCACAGATACGCAGTATTTT,CASSPTGFSTDTQYF
TRBJ1-1,-,TRBV19,-,TGTGCCAGTAGTATATTGGGGGGGCTTTCCAACACTGAAGCTTTCTTT,CASSILGGLSNTEAFF
TRBJ1-1,-,TRBV28,TRBD1,TGTGCCAGCAGGACAGGGAGGACTGAAGCTTTCTTT,CASRTGRTEAFF
TRBJ1-2,once,TRBV19,-,TGTGCCAGTAGTCCCCGTGACTATGGCTACACCTTC,CASSPRDYGYTF
TRBJ2-1,-,TRBV24-1,-,TGTGCCACCAGTGACTTACAGGGCAGCAATGAGCAGTTCTTC,CATSDLQGSNEQFF
TRBJ2-5,-,TRBV10-3,-,TGTGCCATCAGTGATCTAGAGACCCAGTACTTC,CAISDLETQYF
TRBJ1-1,-,TRBV27,TRBD1,TGTGCCAGCAGTTTCAGGACAGGGGGGAGCACTGAAGCTTTCTTT,CASSFRTGGSTEAFF
TRBJ1-1,-,TRBV7-9,TRBD1,TGTGCCAGCAACAACAGGGGGCTTTTGAACACTGAAGCTTTCTTT,CASNNRGLLNTEAFF
TRBJ2-3,-,TRBV24-1,TRBD2,TGTGCCACCCAACCTCGGGGGGCAGATACGCAGTATTTT,CATQPRGADTQYF
TRBJ1-3,-,TRBV15,TRBD1,TGTGCCACCAGCCCAATCCGACAGGGGGTGAGCTCTGGAAACACCATATATTTT,CATSPIRQGVSSGNTIYF
TRBJ1-2,-,TRBV19,-,TGTGCCAGTCGGGGAGGGGATGGCTACACCTTC,CASRGGDGYTF
TRBJ2-3,-,TRBV11-1,-,TGTGCCAGCAGCTCCCGACAGCCTACTAGCACAGATACGCAGTATTTT,CASSSRQPTSTDTQYF
TRBJ2-3,many,TRBV7-9,TRBD2,TGTGCCAGCAGCTCTCGTATAGACAAACTAGCGGGAGGCACAGATACGCAGTATTTT,CASSSRIDKLAGGTDTQYF
TRBJ2-5,-,TRBV7-9,-,TGTGCCAGCAGCTACTCCCCCGGAGGCCCGGGGGAGACCCAGTACTTC,CASSYSPGGPGETQYF
TRBJ2-2,-,TRBV7-2,-,TGTGCCAGCAGACATAGCGTGGGGGGCACCGGGGAGCTGTTTTTT,CASRHSVGGTGELFF
TRBJ1-2,once,TRBV11-3,TRBD1,TGTGCCAGCAGTTCCGGGACAGGGGGCGCAGGCTATGGCTACACCTTC,CASSSGTGGAGYGYTF
TRBJ2-3,once,TRBV7-3,-,TGTGCCAGCAGCTTGATGGCTAGCGCAGATACGCAGTATTTT,CASSLMASADTQYF
TRBJ2-3,-,TRBV7-2,TRBD2,TGTGCCAGCAGCCAGTGGGCGGGAGCTCGCACAGATACGCAGTATTTT,CASSQWAGARTDTQYF
TRBJ2-5,-,TRBV28,TRBD2,TGTGCCAGCAGTGCACTAGCGGGAGGGCCGGGTGAGACCCAGTACTTC,CASSALAGGPGETQYF
TRBJ2-5,few,TRBV2,TRBD2,TGTGCCAGCAGCGAGGCGACTAGCGGGGGTGAGACCCAGTACTTC,CASSEATSGGETQYF
TRBJ2-4,-,TRBV7-3,TRBD2,TGTGCCAGCTCCGACAGCGGGGGGATTCAGTACTTC,CASSDSGGIQYF
TRBJ1-1,-,TRBV10-1,-,TGCGCCAGCAGTGAGTCCCGACAGCTGGGTGTCACTGAAGCTTTCTTT,CASSESRQLGVTEAFF
TRBJ1-4,-,TRBV5-1,-,TGCGCCAGCAGCTTGGACAGTAATGAAAAACTGTTTTTT,CASSLDSNEKLFF
TRBJ2-7,once,TRBV27,TRBD1,TGTGCCAGCAGTTCCCCGGGACAGAAGACCTACGAGCAGTACTTC,CASSSPGQKTYEQYF
TRBJ2-7,-,TRBV27,TRBD2,TGTGCCAGCAGTTTCCTTAGCGGGAGCCGGTTCAGCGAGCAGTACTTC,CASSFLSGSRFSEQYF
TRBJ2-5,-,TRBV2,TRBD2,TGTGCCAGCAGCCGTAGCGGGAGCCAAGAGACCCAGTACTTC,CASSRSGSQETQYF
TRBJ1-3,few,TRBV21-1,-,TGTGCCAGCAGCAGGGGAAGGGGGCTTACTGCTTCGAACACCATATATTTT,CASSRGRGLTASNTIYF